A single sample is the source of the 32 T cell receptor beta chains below, sequenced in a study of blood T cell repertoires in COVID-19 (dated by TCRdb to 2020 to 2022). The method behind the library was the immunoSEQ multiplex PCR assay. TCRdb stores this immuneACCESS table with in-frame sequences only. Part of the clones is absent; in the studies checked, under half of the shortfall reflects unresolved V genes, and no reason is known for the rest. The sample table records 200,000 to 250,000 clones; approximately 90% of these occur just once. The top ten clones comprise 0.7% to 0.85% of the sample. Sequenced sample: peripheral blood. The receptors here all came from a man aged 55 to 70 with COVID-19, enrolled during active disease.

The chain links TRBV27 to TRBJ2-7; perhaps TRBD2 as D (6 bases). CDR1 and CDR2 from the germline V gene are MNHEY and SMNVEV (reference sequence). The V end lost 3 bases, the J end lost 4 bases, and 10 bases lay between the germline ends. CDR3 length equals 13 residues. The CDR3 loop is CASSFRGKYEQYF. CDR3 nucleotides: TGTGCCAGCAGTTTCCGGGGGAAATACGAGCAGTACTTC.

This chain connects TRBV12-3 or TRBV12-4 to TRBJ1-3; D not certain. V shed 3 bases and J shed 9 bases, with 12 bases lying between them. The CDR3 spans 13 residues. This CDR3 reads CASSFLAGGTIYF. The CDR3 nucleotides are TGTGCCAGCAGTTTCTTGGCGGGAGGCACCATATATTTT.

CDR3 in amino acids: CSVVISSGRYEQYF. For the CDR3, the DNA is TGCAGCGTTGTTATTTCTAGCGGGAGGTACGAGCAGTACTTC. The chain carries TRBV29-1 and TRBJ2-7, with 11 bases lining up with TRBD2. V was clipped by 4 bases and J by 4 bases; unmatched bases: 6. From germline, CDR1 is SQVTM and CDR2 ANQGSEA. The CDR3 has 14 amino acids.

The genes are TRBV23-1 and TRBJ2-7; D perhaps matches TRBD1 (6 bases). TRBV23-1 is an ORF for which the function is uncertain. The germline V and J ends were trimmed by 6 bases and 2 bases, with 8 bases remaining between them. The CDR3 consists of 12 residues. CDR3 in amino acids: CASRDRPYEQYF. The CDR3 coding sequence is TGCGCCAGCAGAGACAGGCCCTACGAGCAGTACTTC.

The J gene is TRBJ2-7, the V gene TRBV29-1; D is possibly TRBD1 (7 bases). The CDR3 is made up of 14 amino acids. Deletions cut 6 bases from V and 4 bases from J, with 19 bases between. Per the germline V gene, CDR1 is SQVTM and CDR2 is ANQGSEA. CDR3 in amino acids: CSVGGEAGGYEQYF. As DNA, the CDR3 is TGCAGCGTGGGAGGAGAGGCAGGGGGATACGAGCAGTACTTC.

V and J are TRBV6-1 and TRBJ2-7, with no clear D. The germline V gene encodes CDR1 MNHNS and CDR2 SASEGT. V shed 2 bases and J shed 2 bases, with 10 bases lying between them. The CDR3 totals 14 residues. The CDR3 nucleotides are TGTGCCAGCAGTGAAAAGCCGGAGACCTACGAGCAGTACTTC. It specifies CASSEKPETYEQYF.

The rearrangement uses TRBV3-1 (or the pseudogene TRBV3-2) and TRBJ2-7; perhaps TRBD2 as D (7 bases). CDR1 LGHDT and CDR2 YNNKEL come from the germline V gene (reference sequence). V was shortened by 2 bases and J by 6 bases, with 14 bases between the two germline ends. CDR3 size: 14 residues. In nucleotides, the CDR3 is TGTGCCAGCAGCCAAAGGTCGGGGGGCGGCGAGCAGTACTTC. Translation: CASSQRSGGGEQYF.

The rearrangement joins TRBV3-1 (or the pseudogene TRBV3-2) to TRBJ1-3; 7 nucleotides agree with TRBD1. This CDR3 contains 14 residues. CDR1 is LGHDT, CDR2 YNNKEL, per germline (reference sequence). Trimming at V came to 8 bases and at J to 7 bases, leaving 11 bases not matched to a gene. The CDR3 loop is CASGFLGGGNTIYF. CDR3 coding DNA: TGTGCCAGCGGGTTTCTAGGGGGCGGGAACACCATATATTTT.

CDR3 bases: TGTGCCACCAGCAGAGCGGGCAGGGATGAAAAACTGTTTTTT. As protein: CATSRAGRDEKLFF. J is TRBJ1-4 and V is TRBV15; D might be TRBD1 (5 bases). The V gene lost 1 base and the J gene lost 6 bases, with 9 bases spanning the gap. CDR1 is LNHNV and CDR2 is YYDKDF in the germline V gene (reference sequence). This CDR3 comprises 14 residues.

The V and J genes are TRBV25-1 and TRBJ2-7; possible D gene TRBD2, 5 bases. V lost 2 bases and J 2 bases, leaving 10 bases between the germline ends. The CDR3 has 14 residues. Germline V lookup: CDR1 MGHDK, CDR2 SYGVNS. Written as DNA, the CDR3 is TGTGCCAGCAGTGAAATAGAGGGAGCCTACGAGCAGTACTTC. Translating gives CASSEIEGAYEQYF.

V and J are TRBV7-2 and TRBJ2-2; D is undetermined. The germline V gene has CDR1 SGHTA and CDR2 FQGNSA. Trimming left V 1 base short and J 5 bases short, with 11 bases between. The CDR3 is made up of 15 amino acids. This chain's CDR3 is CASSLVRTTTGELFF. CDR3 sequence (DNA): TGTGCCAGCAGCTTAGTTCGTACTACGACCGGGGAGCTGTTTTTT. The full variable domain, with the rest looked up from reference TRBV7-2 and TRBJ2-2, is GAGVSQSPSNKVTEKGKDVELRCDPISGHTALYWYRQSLGQGLEFLIYFQGNSAPDKSGLPSDRFSAERTGGSVSTLTIQRTQQEDSAVYLCASSLVRTTTGELFFGEGSRLTVL.

The chain carries TRBV28 and TRBJ2-7; TRBD1 matches 7 bases. This CDR3 contains 13 residues. Trimming at V came to 5 bases and at J to 4 bases, leaving 5 bases not matched to a gene. Germline assignment: CDR1 MDHEN and CDR2 SYDVKM. CDR3 residues: CASSVNRGYEQYF. CDR3 DNA sequence: TGTGCCAGCAGTGTCAACAGGGGATACGAGCAGTACTTC.

The chain is built from TRBV6-5 and TRBJ1-5; D is perhaps TRBD1 (6 bases). Trimming stripped 6 bases from V and 4 bases from J, with 13 bases between. Germline V gene data show CDR1 as MNHEY and CDR2 as SVGAGI. The CDR3 consists of 14 residues. The CDR3 DNA is TGTGCCAGCAGATTGTACAGGGCAAATCAGCCCCAGCATTTT. Translated, it gives CASRLYRANQPQHF.

The chain is built from TRBV4-2 and TRBJ2-1; 7 nucleotides align to TRBD2. The V gene's germline CDR1 is LGHNA and CDR2 YNFKEQ. V gave up 4 bases and J gave up 4 bases; unmatched junction bases: 10. The CDR3 runs 16 residues. The DNA for the CDR3 is TGTGCCAGCAGCCCCTCCCGGGAGGCCGTATACAATGAGCAGTTCTTC. Amino acid sequence: CASSPSREAVYNEQFF.

The rearrangement links TRBV5-4 to TRBJ2-5, with TRBD1 matching over 8 bases. Germline V gives CDR1 SGHNT, CDR2 YYREEE (reference sequence). This CDR3 has 16 residues. Unmatched junction bases numbered 9, after V lost 4 bases and J lost 1 base. Here the CDR3 reads CASSLAGTGVQETQYF. The CDR3 bases are TGTGCCAGCAGCCTTGCCGGGACAGGAGTCCAAGAGACCCAGTACTTC.

The rearrangement links TRBV9 to TRBJ1-2; the D gene is possibly TRBD1 (5 bases). With 2 bases removed from V and 5 bases from J, the gap between germline ends came to 13 bases. Per the germline V gene, CDR1 is SGDLS and CDR2 is YYNGEE. The CDR3 extends over 14 amino acids. The CDR3 protein is CASSVSTGVYGYTF. Here the CDR3 DNA reads TGTGCCAGCAGCGTCAGTACGGGGGTATATGGCTACACCTTC.

The chain employs TRBV25-1 and TRBJ1-4, with TRBD1 identical over 9 bases. V gave up 5 bases and J gave up 7 bases; unmatched junction bases: 8. The germline V gene encodes CDR1 MGHDK and CDR2 SYGVNS. The CDR3 is 15 amino acids. The CDR3 DNA reads TGTGCCAGCAGTCCCCGACAGGGGGGCGGTGAAAAACTGTTTTTT. Translating it yields CASSPRQGGGEKLFF.

V usage is TRBV18 and J usage is TRBJ2-1; 9 bases match TRBD1. CDR1 KGHSH and CDR2 LQKENI come from the germline V gene. V dropped 1 base and J dropped 5; count of bases not matched to a gene: 6. CDR3 length equals 16 residues. The CDR3 loop is CASSPQGGQGHNEQFF. DNA for the CDR3: TGTGCCAGCTCACCACAAGGGGGACAGGGTCACAATGAGCAGTTCTTC.

The rearrangement uses TRBV7-9 and TRBJ1-6; D is undetermined. The CDR3 totals 16 residues. The germline V gene has CDR1 SEHNR and CDR2 FQNEAQ (reference sequence). V lost 1 base to trimming and J lost 2 bases, with 9 bases between them. The CDR3 protein is CASSLESGTYNSPLHF. DNA for the CDR3: TGTGCCAGCAGCTTAGAGTCGGGAACCTATAATTCACCCCTCCACTTT.

The chain couples TRBV18 to TRBJ1-5; maybe TRBD1 (5 bases). This CDR3 region has 15 residues. V was pared by 3 bases and J by 6 bases, with 15 bases between. CDR1 is KGHSH and CDR2 is LQKENI in the germline V gene. The CDR3 region has the DNA TGTGCCAGCTCACCGGCCCCGGGCGGGGGTCAGCCCCAGCATTTT. Protein sequence: CASSPAPGGGQPQHF.

The V gene is TRBV5-5, the J gene TRBJ2-7; the match to TRBD2 covers 7 bases. The ends lost 4 bases at V and 3 bases at J; junction bases unmatched: 10. CDR1 SGHKS and CDR2 YYEKEE come from the germline V gene (reference sequence). The CDR3 totals 15 residues. The CDR3 loop is CASSPRDGRNYEQYF. CDR3 bases: TGTGCCAGCAGCCCCCGGGACGGGAGGAACTACGAGCAGTACTTC. Together with reference TRBV5-5 and TRBJ2-7, the CDR3 gives the full variable domain: DAGVTQSPTHLIKTRGQQVTLRCSPISGHKSVSWYQQVLGQGPQFIFQYYEKEERGRGNFPDRFSARQFPNYSSELNVNALLLGDSALYLCASSPRDGRNYEQYFGPGTRLTVT.

The table lists this clone with a few counts. The CDR3 nucleotides are TGTGCCAGCAGCTCGGACTTGCCCTACGAGCAGTACTTC. Its translation: CASSSDLPYEQYF. The chain carries TRBV11-2 and TRBJ2-7, with TRBD2 as a possible D gene (5 bases). V lost 4 bases to trimming and J lost 2 bases, with 9 bases between them. Germline V gives CDR1 SGHAT, CDR2 FQNNGV. This CDR3 is built from 13 residues.

The chain uses TRBV2 and TRBJ2-3; 9 bases agree with TRBD1. Germline trimming cut 7 bases from V and 4 bases from J; bases unmatched to any gene: 9. Looked up from germline, CDR1 is SNHLY and CDR2 is FYNNEI. This CDR3 region has 15 residues. DNA of the CDR3: TGTGCCAGCATTCTGGGACAGGGCCTAGCAGATACGCAGTATTTT. Residues: CASILGQGLADTQYF.

V and J are TRBV3-1 (or the pseudogene TRBV3-2) and TRBJ1-6; D uncertain. Germline loops: CDR1 LGHDT, CDR2 YNNKEL (reference sequence). CDR3 length: 15 residues. V gave up 3 bases and J gave up 11 bases, with 17 bases separating them. This chain's CDR3 is CASSHGGGIMAPLHF. CDR3 DNA: TGTGCCAGCAGCCATGGAGGTGGGATAATGGCACCCCTCCACTTT.

The chain combines TRBV5-5 with TRBJ2-2; 9 nucleotides match TRBD2. This CDR3 comprises 16 residues. Losses at the gene ends were 6 bases for V and 0 bases for J; bases not matched to a gene: 6. Germline lookup yields CDR1 SGHKS and CDR2 YYEKEE (reference sequence). The CDR3, as DNA: TGTGCCAGCACCCTGCTAGCGGGAACGAACACCGGGGAGCTGTTTTTT. Translation gives CASTLLAGTNTGELFF. Full variable domain (missing parts from reference TRBV5-5 and TRBJ2-2): DAGVTQSPTHLIKTRGQQVTLRCSPISGHKSVSWYQQVLGQGPQFIFQYYEKEERGRGNFPDRFSARQFPNYSSELNVNALLLGDSALYLCASTLLAGTNTGELFFGEGSRLTVL.

The chain recombines TRBV28 with TRBJ2-1, with 8 bases that match TRBD2. The V gene's germline CDR1 is MDHEN and CDR2 SYDVKM. V trimming: 6 bases; J trimming: 0 bases; junction bases outside the gene matches: 7. The CDR3 totals 16 residues. The CDR3 is CASSLISGSSYNEQFF. In nucleotides, the CDR3 is TGTGCCAGCAGCCTGATCAGCGGGAGCTCCTACAATGAGCAGTTCTTC.

The chain recombines TRBV18 with TRBJ1-6; 7 bases map to TRBD1. With 4 bases clipped from V and 8 bases from J, the junction kept 5 bases outside the gene matches. CDR1 is KGHSH, CDR2 LQKENI, per germline. The CDR3 totals 14 residues. The CDR3 nucleotides read TGTGCCAGCTCACTCGACAGGGATCATTCACCCCTCCACTTT. Its protein product is CASSLDRDHSPLHF.

This chain connects TRBV7-2 to TRBJ1-2; tentative D call: TRBD1 (5 bases). V gave up 1 base and J gave up 5 bases, with 11 bases separating them. Germline CDR1 SGHTA, CDR2 FQGNSA. The CDR3 is 14 residues long. CDR3 sequence (DNA): TGTGCCAGCAGCTTAGGCCCGGGGGGGTATGGCTACACCTTC. This sequence encodes CASSLGPGGYGYTF.

The CDR3 is CASSLNTASGATGELFF. The DNA for the CDR3 is TGTGCCAGCAGCTTAAATACCGCTAGCGGGGCCACCGGGGAGCTGTTTTTT. The V call is TRBV7-3, the J call TRBJ2-2; 9 nucleotides match TRBD2. The CDR3 contains 17 residues. Trimming took 1 base from V and 4 from J; bases not matched to a gene: 7. Germline CDR1 is SGHTA and CDR2 is FQGTGA.

V and J are TRBV30 and TRBJ1-2, with D perhaps TRBD1 (5 bases). V was cut by 6 bases and J by 5 bases, with 19 bases left in between. CDR3 size: 14 residues. Germline lookup yields CDR1 GTSNPN and CDR2 SVGIG (reference sequence). CDR3 loop: CACLGLGGSYGYTF. CDR3 nucleotide sequence: TGTGCCTGCCTAGGCCTGGGGGGGAGTTATGGCTACACCTTC. Together with reference TRBV30 and TRBJ1-2, the CDR3 gives the full variable domain: SQTIHQWPATLVQPVGSPLSLECTVEGTSNPNLYWYRQAAGRGLQLLFYSVGIGQISSEVPQNLSASRPQDRQFILSSKKLLLSDSGFYLCACLGLGGSYGYTFGSGTRLTVV.

This rearrangement joins TRBV5-4 to TRBJ2-1; D uncertain. The ends were cut back, 4 bases at V and 9 bases at J, with 14 bases in the middle. Germline V CDR1 and CDR2: SGHNT, YYREEE (reference sequence). The CDR3 is 13 amino acids. CDR3 protein: CASSLGEAVEQFF. The CDR3 DNA reads as TGTGCCAGCAGCCTTGGCGAGGCGGTTGAGCAGTTCTTC.

V and J are TRBV7-9 and TRBJ2-2; D perhaps matches TRBD2 (5 bases). CDR1 and CDR2 (germline): SEHNR, FQNEAQ (reference sequence). The V gene lost 1 base and the J gene lost 3 bases, with 9 bases spanning the gap. This CDR3 has 15 amino acids. The CDR3 DNA reads as TGTGCCAGCAGCTTAGGCCCCGGGGACACCGGGGAGCTGTTTTTT. Translated, it gives CASSLGPGDTGELFF.